The clone carrying this T cell receptor (beta chain) came up a few times. Antigen unknown. TCRB transcripts that were expressed got sequenced, as all of the isolated RNA had been reverse transcribed. TCRdb's table, derived via immunoSEQ multiplex PCR, lists solely in-frame clones and lacks some. In the table there are a few hundred thousand clones, about 15% of which are singletons. Populations obtained by sorting all exceeded 95% purity. This sample was taken from a study of beta chain features in type 1 diabetes. The study's findings and limits: Any PCR bias toward short templates would affect both groups alike. Researchers report that Type 1 diabetes patients had moderately but significantly shorter TCRB CDR3s across all four CD4+ subsets. When VDJ junctions were examined, type 1 diabetes patients showed fewer insertions and more deletions. The cDNA sequencing approach could over-represent high-TCR-expressing cells.

The V segment lost 7 bases and the J segment 7 bases; nucleotides outside the gene matches: 7. The germline CDR1 and CDR2 sequences are SQVTM and ANQGSEA. The CDR3 loop spans 12 amino acids. The sample taken for sequencing was naive CD4+ T cells from blood. The chain combines TRBV29-1 with TRBJ1-2; 9 bases are a match to TRBD1. The source is a man aged 25 to 45 with type 1 diabetes. The CDR3, as DNA: TGCAGCGCTTCAGGACAGGGGTCTGGCTACACCTTC. Amino acids: CSASGQGSGYTF.